The 5 T cell receptor beta chains given below trace back to one sample, sequenced in a study of technical replicates of blood from several donors. The repertoire was sequenced with immunoSEQ multiplex PCR; TCRdb's copy has only in-frame clones and lacks some. The sample carries 15,000 or so clones, just under 85% recorded once. Material: PBMCs. The source is a human donor in good health.

This chain links TRBV30 with TRBJ2-1, with 14 positions matching TRBD2. This CDR3 spans 15 amino acids. The V gene's germline CDR1 is GTSNPN and CDR2 SVGIG (reference sequence). With 2 bases clipped from V and 6 bases from J, the junction kept 3 bases outside the gene matches. CDR3 residues: CAWSIGLAGGNEQFF. The CDR3 DNA reads TGTGCCTGGAGTATAGGACTAGCGGGAGGCAATGAGCAGTTCTTC.

The chain recombines TRBV10-3 with TRBJ2-5; TRBD1 is a possible D gene (6 bases). V lost 6 bases to trimming and J lost 4 bases, with 12 bases between them. Germline lookup yields CDR1 ENHRY and CDR2 SYGVKD. This CDR3 is built from 13 residues. CDR3 nucleotides: TGTGCCATCAGGCAAGGGGGTGGAGAGACCCAGTACTTC. Translation: CAIRQGGGETQYF.

V gene TRBV7-8 combines with J gene TRBJ2-3; 7 positions agree with TRBD1. Germline-derived CDR1 and CDR2 are SGHVS and FQNEAQ. Trimming took 5 bases from V and 2 from J; bases not matched to a gene: 13. The CDR3 totals 17 residues. The CDR3, as DNA: TGTGCCAGCAGCCCGAGAAGTACAGGGGACGTCACAGATACGCAGTATTTT. Its translation is CASSPRSTGDVTDTQYF.

The chain uses TRBV18 and TRBJ1-3, with TRBD1 matching 8 bases. The trim removed 4 bases at V and 8 bases at J, leaving 10 bases unmatched. The CDR3 runs to 15 residues. Germline V gene lookup returns CDR1 KGHSH and CDR2 LQKENI. In nucleotides, the CDR3 is TGTGCCAGCTCACTCGGACAGGGAAGGCTCTACACCATATATTTT. Translation gives CASSLGQGRLYTIYF. Based on the CDR3 plus reference TRBV18 and TRBJ1-3, the full variable domain is NAGVMQNPRHLVRRRGQEARLRCSPMKGHSHVYWYRQLPEEGLKFMVYLQKENIIDESGMPKERFSAEFPKEGPSILRIQQVVRGDSAAYFCASSLGQGRLYTIYFGEGSWLTVV.

The chain is built from TRBV27 and TRBJ1-5; maybe TRBD1 (6 bases). V shed 5 bases and J shed 0 bases, with 17 bases lying between them. Germline V lookup: CDR1 MNHEY, CDR2 SMNVEV (reference sequence). The CDR3 is 17 residues long. The CDR3 region is CASSPGGGFDSNQPQHF. DNA for the CDR3: TGTGCCAGCAGTCCGGGGGGCGGCTTTGATAGCAATCAGCCCCAGCATTTT.